This TCR beta chain comes out of a study of blood T cell repertoires in COVID-19. The CDR3 runs to 14 residues. The V gene end was trimmed by 5 bases and the J gene end by 2 bases; junction bases not matched to a gene: 4. Germline V CDR1 and CDR2: WNHNN, SYGVQD (reference sequence). Sequencing was performed with immunoSEQ multiplex PCR; in TCRdb, only in-frame clones are kept and a portion is missing. The table shows about 94,000 clones, with 87% occurring only once. Material: peripheral blood. This receptor was taken from a human donor with acute or convalescent COVID-19. The donor label of this sample is uncertain. The rearrangement uses TRBV10-1 and TRBJ2-3; 7 bases match TRBD1. CDR3 nucleotide sequence: TGCGCCAGCAGTAACAGGGGATACACAGATACGCAGTATTTT. This gives the protein CASSNRGYTDTQYF.